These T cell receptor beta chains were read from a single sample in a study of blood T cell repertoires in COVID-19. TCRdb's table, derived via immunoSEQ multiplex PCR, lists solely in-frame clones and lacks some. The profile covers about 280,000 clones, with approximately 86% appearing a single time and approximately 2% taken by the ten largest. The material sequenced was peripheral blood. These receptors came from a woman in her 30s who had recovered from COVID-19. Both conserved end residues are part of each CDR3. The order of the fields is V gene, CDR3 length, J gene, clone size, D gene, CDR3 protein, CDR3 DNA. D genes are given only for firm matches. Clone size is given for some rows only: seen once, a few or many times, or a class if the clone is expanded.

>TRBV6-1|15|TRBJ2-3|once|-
CASSLWGQSTDTQYF
TGTGCCAGCAGTTTATGGGGGCAAAGCACAGATACGCAGTATTTT
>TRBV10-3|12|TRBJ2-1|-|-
CAISEVRNEQFF
TGTGCCATCAGTGAGGTTCGGAATGAGCAGTTCTTC
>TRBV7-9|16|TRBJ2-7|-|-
CASSLAGGRPPYEQYF
TGTGCCAGCAGCTTAGCGGGGGGGCGGCCTCCCTACGAGCAGTACTTC
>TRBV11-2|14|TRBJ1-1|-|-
CASSRGEGSTEAFF
TGTGCCAGCAGCCGAGGAGAGGGCAGCACTGAAGCTTTCTTT
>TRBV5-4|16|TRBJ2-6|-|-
CASRHRLGPGANVLTF
TGTGCCAGCAGACACCGTCTGGGGCCTGGGGCCAACGTCCTGACTTTC
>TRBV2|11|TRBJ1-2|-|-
CASSLEWGYTF
TGTGCCAGCAGTCTGGAGTGGGGCTACACCTTC
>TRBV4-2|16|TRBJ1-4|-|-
CASSQDIEEPNEKLFF
TGTGCCAGCAGCCAAGATATAGAGGAGCCAAATGAAAAACTGTTTTTT
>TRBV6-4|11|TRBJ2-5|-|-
CASTIQETQYF
TGTGCCAGCACTATCCAAGAGACCCAGTACTTC
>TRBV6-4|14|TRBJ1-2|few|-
CASRPAPGYYGYTF
TGTGCCAGCAGGCCGGCCCCAGGCTACTATGGCTACACCTTC
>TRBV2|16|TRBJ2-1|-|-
CASSLTRGPSYNEQFF
TGTGCCAGCAGCCTAACCAGGGGCCCTTCCTACAATGAGCAGTTCTTC
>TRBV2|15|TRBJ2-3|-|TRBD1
CASSEATGGGDTQYF
TGTGCCAGCAGTGAAGCGACAGGGGGGGGAGATACGCAGTATTTT
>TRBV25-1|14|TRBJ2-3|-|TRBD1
CASSETTGVDTQYF
TGTGCCAGCAGTGAAACGACAGGGGTAGATACGCAGTATTTT
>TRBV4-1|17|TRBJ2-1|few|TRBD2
CASSQQTGGGFRSEQFF
TGCGCCAGCAGCCAACAGACCGGGGGGGGATTCCGGAGTGAGCAGTTCTTC
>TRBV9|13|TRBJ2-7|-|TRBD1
CASSDGTGTEQYF
TGTGCCAGCAGCGATGGGACAGGGACCGAGCAGTACTTC
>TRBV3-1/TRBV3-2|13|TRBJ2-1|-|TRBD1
CASSQVLTGEQFF
TGTGCCAGCAGCCAAGTTCTGACAGGGGAGCAGTTCTTC
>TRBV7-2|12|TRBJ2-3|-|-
CASSRQAGWRHF
TGTGCCAGCAGCCGGCAGGCGGGGTGGAGGCATTTT
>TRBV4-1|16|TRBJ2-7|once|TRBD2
CASSQGGTSGTYEQYF
TGCGCCAGCAGCCAAGGAGGGACTAGCGGAACCTACGAGCAGTACTTC
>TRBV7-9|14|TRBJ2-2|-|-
CASTRALSTGELFF
TGTGCCAGCACCCGAGCCCTCTCCACCGGGGAGCTGTTTTTT